This TCR beta chain was captured by sequencing in a study of T cell responses to AZD1222 COVID-19 vaccine. Overall study findings and caveats: Vaccine-related CD4 TCRs covered spike, predominating at 160-218 and 743-854. Baseline seropositivity occurred in only six or seven AZD1222 recipients.

V shed 4 bases, J shed 1 base, and the junction held 3 bases outside the gene matches. Germline values: CDR1 KGHSH, CDR2 LQKENI. The CDR3 covers 14 residues. On this clone: The antigen is not known.

Assay: immunoSEQ multiplex PCR; the TCRdb copy retains only in-frame clones and omits some. The table lists roughly 170,000 clones, roughly 94% of them singletons, with approximately 1.5% in the top ten. Sample: peripheral blood, taken 28 days after the second AZD1222 dose. The chain combines TRBV18 with TRBJ1-1; 7 bases line up with TRBD1. This sequence originates from an adult who received the AZD1222 COVID-19 vaccine. This CDR3 reads CASSLTGANTEAFF. CDR3 bases: TGTGCCAGCTCACTTACAGGGGCGAACACTGAAGCTTTCTTT.